Here is one T cell receptor beta chain with its context. The data were produced by immunoSEQ multiplex PCR, yet TCRdb's version contains in-frame clones alone and is incomplete. The profile covers about 150,000 clones, with around four fifths appearing a single time and just over 6% taken by the ten largest. This entry belongs to a study of blood T cell repertoires in COVID-19. This CDR3 is built from 15 residues. CDR1 LNHDA and CDR2 SQIVND come from the germline V gene (reference sequence). The V end was cut by 5 bases, the J end by 0 bases, with 8 bases between. The sequence derives from a woman between 45 and 65 years old who had recovered from COVID-19. This sequence joins TRBV19 and TRBJ1-6, with no clear D. Specimen: PBMCs or T cells enriched from blood (not recorded which). CDR3 in DNA: TGTGCCAGTAGTTTGGGAGTCTCCTATAATTCACCCCTCCACTTT. Translated, it gives CASSLGVSYNSPLHF.